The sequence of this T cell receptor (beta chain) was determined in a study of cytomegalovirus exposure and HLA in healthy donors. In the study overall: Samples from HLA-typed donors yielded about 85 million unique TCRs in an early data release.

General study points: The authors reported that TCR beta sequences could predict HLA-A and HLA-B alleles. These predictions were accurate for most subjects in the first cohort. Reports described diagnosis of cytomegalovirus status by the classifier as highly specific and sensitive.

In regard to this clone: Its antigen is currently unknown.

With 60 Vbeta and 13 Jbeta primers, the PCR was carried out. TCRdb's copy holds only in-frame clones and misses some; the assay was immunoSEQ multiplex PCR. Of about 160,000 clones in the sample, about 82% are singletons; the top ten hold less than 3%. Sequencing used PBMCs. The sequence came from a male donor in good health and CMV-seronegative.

CDR3 bases: TGCGCCAGCAGCTTGACGGGACAGGGAGGCAACTATGGCTACACCTTC. Residues: CASSLTGQGGNYGYTF. This chain uses TRBV5-1 with TRBJ1-2; 9 bases are a match to TRBD1. CDR3 length: 16 residues. V was clipped by 1 base and J by 2 bases; unmatched bases: 6. CDR1 SGHRS and CDR2 YFSETQ come from the germline V gene. The full variable domain, with the rest looked up from reference TRBV5-1 and TRBJ1-2, is KAGVTQTPRYLIKTRGQQVTLSCSPISGHRSVSWYQQTPGQGLQFLFEYFSETQRNKGNFPGRFSGRQFSNSRSEMNVSTLELGDSALYLCASSLTGQGGNYGYTFGSGTRLTVV.